What follows describes a single T cell receptor (beta chain). Its target is unknown. This sample stems from a study of cytotoxic CD8 clonotypes in ibrutinib-treated CLL. Study context: On average, about 92,000 productive rearrangements and a few hundred thousand productive templates per sample. Study-level results: Timing of sampling differed between sustained-remission and progressing patients. Clonality was higher at ibrutinib response and returned toward baseline at progression.

Clones were sequenced by immunoSEQ multiplex PCR, and TCRdb holds only the in-frame ones, with some missing. The repertoire includes around 150,000 clones, around 82% of them detected once, and around 7.6% sits in the top ten. V was pared by 4 bases and J by 0 bases, with 2 bases of the junction left unmatched. Germline assignment: CDR1 WSHSY and CDR2 SAAADI. This CDR3 contains 15 residues. This specimen was PBMCs, taken after 36 months of ibrutinib treatment. This chain links TRBV10-2 with TRBJ2-7, with TRBD1 matching 11 bases. This clonotype was obtained from a human donor with chronic lymphocytic leukemia. The CDR3 DNA reads as TGCGCCAGCAGTGCCGGGACAGGGGGCTCCTACGAGCAGTACTTC. Its translation is CASSAGTGGSYEQYF.